This passage covers 5 T cell receptor beta chains from one sample sequenced in a study of glioma-infiltrating T cells after dendritic cell vaccination. Assay used: immunoSEQ multiplex PCR; TCRdb lists only in-frame clones, some missing. The data show 72,000 or so clones, more than 75% seen once. Time point indicated: after dendritic cell vaccination, including at tumor progression/relapse. This sample comprised blood, obtained after dendritic cell vaccination. All receptors come from a human donor with glioblastoma.

This rearrangement joins TRBV29-1 to TRBJ2-7; possible D gene TRBD1, 5 bases. The CDR3 contains 13 residues. The V and J ends lost 0 bases and 3 bases respectively, with 9 bases between them. The germline gives CDR1 SQVTM, CDR2 ANQGSEA. CDR3 protein: CSVEEGQGYEQYF. CDR3 nucleotide sequence: TGCAGCGTTGAAGAGGGGCAGGGCTACGAGCAGTACTTC.

V usage is TRBV6-6 and J usage is TRBJ2-7; no clear D gene. CDR3 length: 11 amino acids. Germline V gene data show CDR1 as MNHNY and CDR2 as SVGAGI (reference sequence). V was trimmed by 3 bases and J by 7 bases, leaving 7 bases between them. This chain's CDR3 is CASSYIQEQYF. The CDR3 DNA is TGTGCCAGCAGTTATATTCAGGAGCAGTACTTC.

The chain carries TRBV27 and TRBJ1-2, with 8 bases aligning to TRBD1. The CDR3 is made up of 15 amino acids. CDR1 MNHEY and CDR2 SMNVEV come from the germline V gene (reference sequence). With 5 bases clipped from V and 7 bases from J, the junction kept 12 bases outside the gene matches. The CDR3 sequence: CASSGGRGRSGGYTF. CDR3 nucleotides: TGTGCCAGCAGTGGGGGCAGGGGGCGCAGCGGTGGCTACACCTTC.

This clone was seen only once. This sequence joins TRBV15 and TRBJ2-3; D possibly corresponds to TRBD1 (6 bases). CDR1 and CDR2 (germline): LNHNV, YYDKDF (reference sequence). This CDR3 spans 14 amino acids. V was clipped by 2 bases and J by 3 bases, with 9 bases between them. CDR3 in DNA: TGTGCCACCAGCAGACCTCAGGGGACAGATACGCAGTATTTT. Residues: CATSRPQGTDTQYF.

The rearrangement joins TRBV15 to TRBJ1-1; D remains unclear. With 0 bases removed from V and 5 bases from J, the gap between germline ends came to 7 bases. This CDR3 is 13 amino acids long. The germline V gene encodes CDR1 LNHNV and CDR2 YYDKDF (reference sequence). The CDR3 nucleotides read TGTGCCACCAGCAGAGATCTGCAGACTGAAGCTTTCTTT. Its translation is CATSRDLQTEAFF.